This passage covers 20 T cell receptor beta chains from one sample sequenced in a study of siplizumab effects on memory and regulatory T cells (dated by TCRdb to between 2018 and 2021). Libraries were built with the immunoSEQ multiplex PCR assay. TCRdb holds this immuneACCESS table with in-frame rearrangements only. Some clones are missing; in checked studies, unresolved V genes explain under half, and the rest has no known cause. The sample contains fewer than 120,000 clones, roughly 92% of them found a single time. The top ten clonotypes cover about 1.5% of the sample. The sequenced sample was CD4+ T cells sorted from blood. The receptors were gathered from a human donor in good health.

This clone was counted a single time. The chain has TRBV20-1 and TRBJ2-3; no firm D call. V dropped 6 bases and J dropped 6 bases, with 7 bases sitting between them. This CDR3 has 10 residues. The germline V gene encodes CDR1 DFQATT and CDR2 SNEGSKA (reference sequence). CDR3 sequence: CSAVPDTQYF. CDR3 DNA sequence: TGCAGTGCGGTTCCCGATACGCAGTATTTT.

The chain links TRBV7-9 to TRBJ2-1, with D uncertain. The V end lost 3 bases, the J end lost 0 bases, and 21 bases lay between the germline ends. Germline V CDR1 and CDR2: SEHNR, FQNEAQ (reference sequence). The CDR3 is 19 residues long. CDR3 amino acids: CASSLGSSARTSSYNEQFF. The CDR3 DNA is TGTGCCAGCAGCTTGGGTTCGTCAGCGCGGACGAGCTCCTACAATGAGCAGTTCTTC. The variable domain in full, with the rest retrieved from reference TRBV7-9 and TRBJ2-1, is DTGVSQNPRHKITKRGQNVTFRCDPISEHNRLYWYRQTLGQGPEFLTYFQNEAQLEKSRLLSDRFSAERPKGSFSTLEIQRTEQGDSAMYLCASSLGSSARTSSYNEQFFGPGTRLTVL.

V usage is TRBV5-1 and J usage is TRBJ1-2; TRBD1 aligns across 11 bases. The CDR3 is made up of 17 amino acids. Germline CDR1 and CDR2: SGHRS and YFSETQ. Losses at the gene ends were 0 bases for V and 7 bases for J; bases not matched to a gene: 11. The CDR3 DNA sequence: TGCGCCAGCAGCTTGGTTCCCGGGACAGGGGGATTGGGTGGCTACACCTTC. It is translated as CASSLVPGTGGLGGYTF.

The genes are TRBV15 and TRBJ1-4; no definite D call. The V gene's germline CDR1 is LNHNV and CDR2 YYDKDF (reference sequence). The CDR3 consists of 13 residues. V was trimmed by 0 bases and J by 5 bases, leaving 4 bases between them. The CDR3 here is CATSREQNEKLFF. CDR3 nucleotide sequence: TGTGCCACCAGCAGAGAGCAAAATGAAAAACTGTTTTTT.

The chain is built from TRBV4-1 and TRBJ2-7; TRBD1 matches 10 bases. The V and J ends lost 3 bases and 6 bases, in that order; junction bases with no gene match: 8. Germline V gene data show CDR1 as MGHRA and CDR2 as YSYEKL. The CDR3 has 15 residues. CDR3 region: CASSQSGQGIGEQYF. The DNA of the CDR3 is TGCGCCAGCAGCCAGTCGGGACAGGGGATAGGCGAGCAGTACTTC.

The V and J genes are TRBV5-8 and TRBJ1-3, with unresolved D. The germline V gene encodes CDR1 SGHTS and CDR2 YDEGEE. The CDR3 spans 15 residues. Trimming stripped 0 bases from V and 0 bases from J, with 7 bases between. The CDR3 DNA follows: TGTGCCAGCAGCTTGGTAGGATACTCTGGAAACACCATATATTTT. Protein: CASSLVGYSGNTIYF.

V and J are TRBV10-3 and TRBJ2-7; 9 nucleotides agree with TRBD2. The CDR3 sequence is 14 residues long. CDR1 is ENHRY, CDR2 SYGVKD, per germline. V shed 9 bases and J 2 bases; nucleotides not matched to a gene: 8. DNA for the CDR3: TGTGCCATAGCCGGGACTAGCCCTGCCTACGAGCAGTACTTC. This codes for CAIAGTSPAYEQYF.

This sequence joins TRBV7-2 and TRBJ2-3; D is undetermined. The CDR3 has 16 amino acids. Germline CDR1 reads SGHTA; CDR2 reads FQGNSA. V dropped 8 bases and J dropped 2 bases, with 20 bases sitting between them. The CDR3 region is CASSRVGQINTDTQYF. Written as DNA, the CDR3 is TGTGCCAGCTCTAGAGTAGGGCAGATAAACACAGATACGCAGTATTTT.

The chain employs TRBV5-1 and TRBJ1-4, with no clear D. Trimming left V 1 base short and J 5 bases short, with 9 bases between. The CDR3 spans 14 residues. The germline CDR1 and CDR2 sequences are SGHRS and YFSETQ. The CDR3 loop reads CASSLRTENEKLFF. For the CDR3, the DNA is TGCGCCAGCAGCTTGCGGACGGAAAATGAAAAACTGTTTTTT.

The chain couples TRBV2 to TRBJ1-5, with D perhaps TRBD1 (6 bases). The CDR3 consists of 15 residues. Germline V gives CDR1 SNHLY, CDR2 FYNNEI. The V end was cut by 3 bases, the J end by 3 bases, with 12 bases between. The CDR3, as DNA: TGTGCCAGCAGTGACGAAACAGGGACCAATCAGCCCCAGCATTTT. It encodes CASSDETGTNQPQHF.

The chain joins TRBV9 to TRBJ1-6, with TRBD1 matching 7 bases. V lost 4 bases, J lost 8 bases, and 12 bases stayed unmatched. CDR3 length equals 16 residues. Germline V CDR1 and CDR2: SGDLS, YYNGEE. The CDR3 DNA reads TGTGCCAGCAGCCCGAGGGGGGGACAGAACTATTCACCCCTCCACTTT. This codes for CASSPRGGQNYSPLHF.

This chain connects TRBV6-5 to TRBJ2-3, with D possibly matching TRBD2 (6 bases). The CDR3 runs 16 residues. CDR1 and CDR2 from the germline V gene are MNHEY and SVGAGI. V shed 0 bases and J shed 0 bases, with 10 bases lying between them. This chain's CDR3 is CASSYSLALSTDTQYF. The DNA for the CDR3 is TGTGCCAGCAGTTACTCTCTAGCGCTTAGCACAGATACGCAGTATTTT.

The chain joins TRBV7-9 to TRBJ1-2; a possible D gene is TRBD1 (5 bases). Trimming left V 5 bases short and J 4 bases short, with 14 bases between. Germline V gene sequence: CDR1 SEHNR, CDR2 FQNEAQ (reference sequence). This CDR3 has 14 residues. CDR3 coding DNA: TGTGCCAGCAGCCCGGTAGAGGGGACCTATGGCTACACCTTC. Protein: CASSPVEGTYGYTF.

In this sample, this clone turned up once. V usage is TRBV6-6 and J usage is TRBJ1-6; possibly TRBD1 for D (5 bases). Germline V CDR1 and CDR2: MNHNY, SVGAGI (reference sequence). With 4 bases removed from V and 8 bases from J, the gap between germline ends came to 9 bases. The CDR3 extends over 13 amino acids. The chain's CDR3 is CASSFGGYSPLHF. The CDR3 DNA sequence: TGTGCCAGCAGTTTTGGGGGTTATTCACCCCTCCACTTT.

This rearrangement joins TRBV7-2 to TRBJ1-6; D is uncertain. CDR1 and CDR2 (germline): SGHTA, FQGNSA. This CDR3 has 13 residues. Trimming cost V 4 bases and J 8 bases, with 9 bases left between them. The CDR3 bases are TGTGCCAGCAGCTACCGGTCCGATTCACCCCTCCACTTT. Translated, it gives CASSYRSDSPLHF.

V gene TRBV30 combines with J gene TRBJ2-7; 9 bases agree with TRBD2. This CDR3 comprises 14 residues. The V segment lost 5 bases and the J segment 7 bases; nucleotides outside the gene matches: 12. Germline-derived CDR1 and CDR2 are GTSNPN and SVGIG (reference sequence). The CDR3 nucleotides read TGTGCCTGGGAGGCGGGAGGGCCTTCGGGGGAGCAGTACTTC. It yields the protein CAWEAGGPSGEQYF.

The chain is built from TRBV5-8 and TRBJ2-3; 15 nucleotides line up with TRBD2. V trimming: 4 bases; J trimming: 2 bases; junction bases outside the gene matches: 5. The germline V gene encodes CDR1 SGHTS and CDR2 YDEGEE. The CDR3 consists of 17 residues. CDR3 sequence: CASSAGTSGGFTDTQYF. The CDR3 DNA is TGTGCCAGCAGCGCCGGGACTAGCGGGGGGTTCACAGATACGCAGTATTTT.

J is TRBJ1-1 and V is TRBV9; no firm D call. The length of the CDR3 is 14 residues. Deletions cut 0 bases from V and 2 bases from J, with 8 bases between. Germline loops: CDR1 SGDLS, CDR2 YYNGEE. CDR3 nucleotides: TGTGCCAGCAGCGTAGCTCCGGGTAACACTGAAGCTTTCTTT. It yields the protein CASSVAPGNTEAFF.

The genes are TRBV5-1 and TRBJ1-4; 10 bases agree with TRBD1. Germline loops: CDR1 SGHRS, CDR2 YFSETQ. V shed 2 bases and J 2 bases; nucleotides not matched to a gene: 6. The CDR3 is 17 residues long. The CDR3 DNA is TGCGCCAGCAGCTTCCGACAGGGGGCGAGGACTAATGAAAAACTGTTTTTT. Translating gives CASSFRQGARTNEKLFF.

This chain uses TRBV6-5 with TRBJ1-1; 8 bases align to TRBD1. From germline, CDR1 is MNHEY and CDR2 SVGAGI. The J segment lost 4 bases and the V segment lost 6 bases, leaving 4 bases of the junction unmatched. There are 13 residues in the CDR3. DNA of the CDR3: TGTGCCAGCAGGAGGACAGGGAGCACTGAAGCTTTCTTT. Protein product: CASRRTGSTEAFF.